A single sample gave rise to the 17 T cell receptor beta chains below, sequenced in a study of blood T cell repertoires in COVID-19. The data were produced by immunoSEQ multiplex PCR, yet TCRdb's version contains in-frame clones alone and is incomplete. The sample lists around 310,000 clones, approximately 88% occurring once. The sequenced sample was PBMCs or T cells enriched from blood (not recorded which). The receptors were gathered from a man aged 25 to 45 who had recovered from COVID-19.

The chain couples TRBV19 to TRBJ1-2, with 11 nucleotides matching TRBD1. Germline V CDR1 and CDR2: LNHDA, SQIVND (reference sequence). This CDR3 has 15 amino acids. V lost 5 bases, J lost 6 bases, and 8 bases stayed unmatched. CDR3 coding DNA: TGTGCCAGTAGTTTTACGGACAGGGGGCAGGATGGCTACACCTTC. Its translation is CASSFTDRGQDGYTF.

This chain links TRBV7-3 with TRBJ2-1; maybe TRBD1 (6 bases). From germline, CDR1 is SGHTA and CDR2 FQGTGA. V was pared by 4 bases and J by 16 bases, with 17 bases between. This CDR3 contains 12 residues. The CDR3 DNA sequence: TGTGCCAGCAGCTCCAACGGGACACCCCAATTCTTC. It translates to CASSSNGTPQFF.

V and J are TRBV2 and TRBJ2-7, with 7 bases matching TRBD1. The V gene's germline CDR1 is SNHLY and CDR2 FYNNEI. The CDR3 has 13 amino acids. V shed 6 bases and J 1 base; nucleotides not matched to a gene: 3. The CDR3 region has the DNA TGTGCCAGCAGAGGGACAGAGTCCTACGAGCAGTACTTC. This gives the protein CASRGTESYEQYF.

This rearrangement joins TRBV11-2 to TRBJ2-5; D might be TRBD2 (6 bases). Trimming shortened V by 1 base and J by 4 bases, and 10 bases separated the two germline ends. Per the germline V gene, CDR1 is SGHAT and CDR2 is FQNNGV. The CDR3 length is 14 residues. DNA for the CDR3: TGTGCCAGCAGCTTAGTTTGGGGAGGAGAGACCCAGTACTTC. It is translated as CASSLVWGGETQYF.

The V and J genes are TRBV19 and TRBJ1-6; 8 bases map to TRBD1. V dropped 10 bases and J dropped 8; count of bases not matched to a gene: 7. CDR1 and CDR2 from the germline V gene are LNHDA and SQIVND (reference sequence). The CDR3 runs to 13 residues. The CDR3 DNA reads TGTGCCACAAGGGGACAGGCGGATTCACCCCTCCACTTT. Its translation is CATRGQADSPLHF.

The gene calls are TRBV6-5 and TRBJ2-2, with D unresolved. The V gene lost 4 bases and the J gene lost 6 bases, with 9 bases spanning the gap. CDR1 is MNHEY and CDR2 is SVGAGI in the germline V gene. The CDR3 is 13 residues long. The CDR3 nucleotides are TGTGCCAGCAGTTCTAGACGGGCCGGGGAGCTGTTTTTT. As protein: CASSSRRAGELFF.

V is TRBV11-3 and J is TRBJ2-7, with D tentatively TRBD1 (5 bases). V was cut by 5 bases and J by 6 bases, with 20 bases left in between. The CDR3 length is 15 residues. CDR1 and CDR2 (germline): SGHNT, YENEEA. CDR3 residues: CASSPMAGKNSEQYF. As DNA, the CDR3 is TGTGCCAGCAGCCCTATGGCAGGGAAGAACTCCGAGCAGTACTTC.

This chain uses TRBV24-1 with TRBJ1-2, with D hard to call. V was clipped by 3 bases and J by 4 bases, with 8 bases between them. The CDR3 runs 13 residues. The germline V gene encodes CDR1 KGHDR and CDR2 SFDVKD. The CDR3 sequence is CATSDESSYGYTF. The CDR3 nucleotides are TGTGCCACCAGTGATGAGTCTTCCTATGGCTACACCTTC.

The chain couples TRBV6-5 to TRBJ1-2; D gene uncertain. The germline V gene has CDR1 MNHEY and CDR2 SVGAGI. V gave up 0 bases and J gave up 6 bases, with 11 bases separating them. The CDR3 totals 14 residues. Here the CDR3 reads CASSYSSPGNGYTF. The CDR3 DNA is TGTGCCAGCAGTTACTCGAGTCCGGGGAATGGCTACACCTTC.

The V gene is TRBV11-2, the J gene TRBJ2-3, with D possibly TRBD1 on 6 matching bases. Germline V gene data show CDR1 as SGHAT and CDR2 as FQNNGV. Trimming pared 6 bases from V and 6 bases from J, leaving 16 bases between. The CDR3 is made up of 14 amino acids. CDR3 sequence: CASRRRTAPDTQYF. The CDR3 DNA reads as TGTGCCAGCAGGCGGAGGACAGCTCCTGATACGCAGTATTTT.

The chain combines TRBV7-6 with TRBJ1-2; tentative D call: TRBD1 (6 bases). V was cut by 5 bases and J by 4 bases, with 11 bases left in between. Germline loops: CDR1 SGHVS, CDR2 FNYEAQ. The CDR3 spans 13 residues. The CDR3 coding sequence is TGTGCCAGCAGCCCACAGGGCACCTATGGCTACACCTTC. Encoded protein: CASSPQGTYGYTF.

This clone has just one count. This chain joins TRBV15 and TRBJ2-7, with D possibly matching TRBD1 (6 bases). The CDR3 consists of 15 residues. The V end lost 0 bases, the J end lost 1 base, and 10 bases lay between the germline ends. CDR1 is LNHNV and CDR2 is YYDKDF in the germline V gene (reference sequence). The CDR3 nucleotides are TGTGCCACCAGCAGAGACGGCAGGGGATCCTACGAGCAGTACTTC. Protein sequence: CATSRDGRGSYEQYF.

The V call is TRBV6-1, the J call TRBJ1-5; D might be TRBD1 (6 bases). Trimming took 4 bases from V and 6 from J, leaving 10 bases between them. Germline V CDR1 and CDR2: MNHNS, SASEGT. The length of the CDR3 is 13 residues. The DNA of the CDR3 is TGTGCCAGCAGTGGCAGGGGCTTTCAGCCCCAGCATTTT. Protein: CASSGRGFQPQHF.

The chain carries TRBV7-9 and TRBJ2-3, with 15 bases aligning to TRBD2. CDR1 is SEHNR and CDR2 is FQNEAQ in the germline V gene (reference sequence). The trim removed 4 bases at V and 4 bases at J, leaving 9 bases unmatched. CDR3 length: 18 amino acids. DNA for the CDR3: TGTGCCAGCAGCTGGACTAGCGGGGGGGCCAGGAAATCAGATACGCAGTATTTT. It encodes CASSWTSGGARKSDTQYF.

The V gene is TRBV28, the J gene TRBJ1-5; 7 nucleotides line up with TRBD1. V dropped 8 bases and J dropped 0; count of bases not matched to a gene: 4. The CDR3 length is 14 residues. Germline V lookup: CDR1 MDHEN, CDR2 SYDVKM. CDR3: CASWGQISNQPQHF. The CDR3 nucleotides read TGTGCCAGCTGGGGACAGATTAGCAATCAGCCCCAGCATTTT.

The V call is TRBV7-2, the J call TRBJ1-2; a weak D match, TRBD1 (5 bases). The germline CDR1 and CDR2 sequences are SGHTA and FQGNSA. Deletions cut 5 bases from V and 4 bases from J, with 14 bases between. This CDR3 spans 14 amino acids. The CDR3 DNA reads as TGTGCCAGCAGCGTAGTAGCAGGGCTCTATGGCTACACCTTC. Protein product: CASSVVAGLYGYTF.

On this clone: Other DNA variants within this sample encode the same CDR3. The chain employs TRBV18 and TRBJ2-3, with unresolved D. This CDR3 is 12 amino acids long. Per germline, CDR1 KGHSH and CDR2 LQKENI. V shed 5 bases and J shed 3 bases, with 6 bases lying between them. CDR3: CASSAGTDTQYF. As DNA, the CDR3 is TGTGCCAGCTCAGCCGGGACAGATACGCAGTATTTT.